These T cell receptor beta chains were read from a single sample in a study of T cells in localized non-small cell lung cancer. Measured with immunoSEQ multiplex PCR; TCRdb has only the in-frame clones, and not every one. Here the sample spans tens of thousands of clones, 78% being singletons. This material consisted of peripheral blood, taken before any cancer treatment. These receptors came from a male donor older than 55 with stage II squamous cell lung carcinoma. Each CDR3 is given with its conserved first and last residue. D genes are given only for firm matches. Rows give clone size only sometimes, using once, few, many, or a class for an expanded clone.

abundance | j_gene | d_gene | v_gene | CDR3aa | CDR3nt
. | TRBJ1-1 | . | TRBV19 | CASSLYPTAAFF | TGTGCCAGTAGTCTTTACCCTACGGCCGCTTTCTTT
. | TRBJ1-1 | TRBD1 | TRBV7-2 | CASSEQTGIEAFF | TGTGCCAGCAGCGAACAGACAGGGATTGAAGCTTTCTTT
. | TRBJ1-1 | TRBD1 | TRBV9 | CASSRQGTNTEAFF | TGTGCCAGCAGTAGACAGGGGACGAACACTGAAGCTTTCTTT
. | TRBJ2-3 | . | TRBV27 | CASSLSWGIASTDTQYF | TGTGCCAGCAGTTTATCGTGGGGGATAGCTAGCACAGATACGCAGTATTTT
. | TRBJ1-1 | TRBD1 | TRBV5-4 | CASSQQGATEAFF | TGTGCCAGCAGCCAACAGGGGGCCACTGAAGCTTTCTTT
. | TRBJ1-1 | TRBD1 | TRBV6-1 | CAISGQGETEAFF | TGTGCCATTTCCGGACAGGGGGAAACTGAAGCTTTCTTT
. | TRBJ2-7 | . | TRBV28 | CASSQAGSKGLYEQYF | TGTGCCAGCAGCCAGGCGGGGAGTAAAGGATTATACGAGCAGTACTTC
. | TRBJ1-3 | . | TRBV4-1 | CASSQGPTAEVSGNTIYF | TGCGCCAGCAGCCAAGGACCCACAGCTGAAGTCTCTGGAAACACCATATATTTT
few | TRBJ1-5 | . | TRBV6-5 | CASSYSKGSSQPQHF | TGTGCCAGCAGTTACTCGAAGGGGAGTTCTCAGCCCCAGCATTTT
. | TRBJ2-1 | . | TRBV27 | CASSFNPSNEQFF | TGTGCCAGCAGCTTCAATCCTAGCAATGAGCAGTTCTTC
few | TRBJ2-5 | TRBD2 | TRBV7-2 | CASSLELAGGGTQYF | TGTGCCAGCAGCTTAGAACTAGCGGGAGGAGGGACCCAGTACTTC
. | TRBJ2-2 | . | TRBV2 | CAITRAAGELFF | TGTGCCATCACGAGGGCGGCCGGGGAGCTGTTTTTT
. | TRBJ2-1 | . | TRBV5-1 | CASSLWRGTYNEQFF | TGCGCCAGCAGCTTGTGGCGGGGAACCTACAATGAGCAGTTCTTC
. | TRBJ2-1 | . | TRBV4-2 | CASSLRDQNEQFF | TGTGCCAGCAGCCTCCGGGACCAAAATGAGCAGTTCTTC
. | TRBJ2-3 | TRBD1 | TRBV2 | CASSGWETGGTDTQYF | TGTGCCAGCAGTGGGTGGGAGACAGGGGGCACAGATACGCAGTATTTT
. | TRBJ2-3 | TRBD1 | TRBV6-1 | CASSESYRGTGDTQYF | TGTGCCAGCAGTGAGTCCTACAGGGGGACAGGGGATACGCAGTATTTT
few | TRBJ2-3 | . | TRBV9 | CASSVEGRADTQYF | TGTGCCAGCAGCGTAGAAGGGCGGGCAGATACGCAGTATTTT
. | TRBJ1-1 | TRBD1 | TRBV18 | CASSPQGAPGAEAFF | TGTGCCAGCTCACCCCAGGGGGCCCCGGGGGCTGAAGCTTTCTTT
. | TRBJ2-7 | . | TRBV7-2 | CASSLKGPGVSEQYF | TGTGCCAGCAGCTTAAAGGGGCCAGGGGTTAGCGAGCAGTACTTC
. | TRBJ2-5 | . | TRBV19 | CASSIGGQETQYF | TGTGCCAGTAGTATAGGAGGGCAAGAGACCCAGTACTTC
once | TRBJ1-3 | TRBD1 | TRBV6-5 | CASSYSWDSSGNTIYF | TGTGCCAGCAGTTACTCGTGGGACAGCTCTGGAAACACCATATATTTT
. | TRBJ2-7 | TRBD2 | TRBV6-5 | CASSSTSGSAYEQYF | TGTGCCAGCAGTAGTACTAGCGGGAGCGCCTACGAGCAGTACTTC
. | TRBJ2-1 | TRBD2 | TRBV27 | CASIGLDLNEQFF | TGTGCCAGCATAGGACTAGACCTCAATGAGCAGTTCTTC
. | TRBJ2-1 | TRBD2 | TRBV11-2 | CASSLVPSGMVGFGEQFF | TGTGCCAGCAGCTTAGTTCCTAGCGGGATGGTTGGATTTGGTGAGCAGTTCTTC
. | TRBJ1-2 | . | TRBV27 | CASSLKGGRANYGYTF | TGTGCCAGCAGTTTAAAGGGGGGCAGAGCTAACTATGGCTACACCTTC
many | TRBJ1-6 | . | TRBV10-3 | CAISEGQSPNSPLHF | TGTGCCATCAGTGAGGGACAGTCTCCTAATTCACCCCTCCACTTT
. | TRBJ2-6 | . | TRBV7-3 | CASSPRTSGANVLTF | TGTGCCAGCAGCCCCCGCACCTCTGGGGCCAACGTCCTGACTTTC
few | TRBJ2-6 | . | TRBV5-1 | CASAVTGSGANVLTF | TGCGCCAGCGCCGTTACAGGTTCTGGGGCCAACGTCCTGACTTTC
. | TRBJ2-7 | . | TRBV6-1 | CASKVGGGSYEQYF | TGTGCCAGCAAAGTAGGGGGGGGGTCCTACGAGCAGTACTTC
. | TRBJ1-1 | . | TRBV2 | CASAAAPNTEAFF | TGTGCCAGCGCCGCTGCCCCGAACACTGAAGCTTTCTTT
. | TRBJ1-2 | . | TRBV6-1 | CASRPGPGGGYTF | TGTGCCAGCAGACCCGGACCGGGTGGCGGCTACACCTTC
. | TRBJ2-2 | TRBD2 | TRBV14 | CASSRTSGGNTGELFF | TGTGCCAGCAGCCGAACTAGCGGGGGGAACACCGGGGAGCTGTTTTTT
. | TRBJ2-7 | . | TRBV4-2 | CASSQDVHEQYF | TGTGCCAGCAGCCAAGATGTCCACGAGCAGTACTTC
. | TRBJ1-4 | . | TRBV7-2 | CASSFKRTGEKLFF | TGTGCCAGCAGCTTTAAGAGGACGGGAGAAAAACTGTTTTTT
few | TRBJ1-6 | TRBD1 | TRBV11-2 | CASSFERGRVTPLHF | TGTGCCAGCAGCTTTGAGAGGGGGCGGGTTACACCCCTCCACTTT
. | TRBJ1-2 | . | TRBV6-4 | CASSSDRFSGYTF | TGTGCCAGCAGCAGTGACAGGTTTTCGGGCTACACCTTC
. | TRBJ2-7 | . | TRBV7-2 | CASSTDGGSIYEQYF | TGTGCCAGCAGCACCGATGGGGGTTCGATCTACGAGCAGTACTTC
. | TRBJ2-2 | TRBD2 | TRBV27 | CASSSRGGNTGELFF | TGTGCCAGCAGTTCGCGGGGGGGGAACACCGGGGAGCTGTTTTTT
. | TRBJ1-4 | . | TRBV4-3 | CASSQDTGLGEKLFF | TGCGCCAGCAGCCAAGATACAGGGTTGGGTGAAAAACTGTTTTTT
few | TRBJ1-1 | . | TRBV5-6 | CASSLASYEAFF | TGTGCCAGCAGCTTGGCCTCGTATGAAGCTTTCTTT
once | TRBJ1-2 | . | TRBV7-9 | CASSVGQGADGYTF | TGTGCCAGCAGCGTCGGGCAGGGAGCAGACGGCTACACCTTC